This T cell receptor (beta chain) is drawn from a study of blood T cells in healthy people across ages. Findings of the study overall: Naive CD4+ cells and diversity were both higher in long-lived donors than in aged donors.

Alongside a J-beta primer mix, a sample-barcoded 5' primer served in a second PCR lasting 7 to 11 cycles. Each cDNA molecule carried a tag from a template-switch adaptor that contained 12 random nucleotides. TCRdb itself ran the 5' RACE reads through MiXCR, one entry per CDR3 protein. The sample has over 450,000 distinct CDR3 sequences, around 24% seen once. V was clipped by 3 bases and J by 8 bases, with 13 bases between them. CDR3 length: 13 residues. Looked up from germline, CDR1 is ENHRY and CDR2 is SYGVKD. Per-sample PBMC isolation yielded at least 6.5 million cells. Samples each yielded at least 6 micrograms of total RNA. In the case of this clonotype: The target antigen is unknown.

Separately, the same data were catalogued under a study of T cells of mothers and their children.

The J gene is TRBJ1-2, the V gene TRBV10-3; no clear D gene. This sequence originates from a boy aged 5-17 years in good health. The sequencing input was blood. The CDR3 coding sequence is TGTGCCATCAGTGAAACTCTCCGGGAGGGCTACACCTTC. This gives the protein CAISETLREGYTF.